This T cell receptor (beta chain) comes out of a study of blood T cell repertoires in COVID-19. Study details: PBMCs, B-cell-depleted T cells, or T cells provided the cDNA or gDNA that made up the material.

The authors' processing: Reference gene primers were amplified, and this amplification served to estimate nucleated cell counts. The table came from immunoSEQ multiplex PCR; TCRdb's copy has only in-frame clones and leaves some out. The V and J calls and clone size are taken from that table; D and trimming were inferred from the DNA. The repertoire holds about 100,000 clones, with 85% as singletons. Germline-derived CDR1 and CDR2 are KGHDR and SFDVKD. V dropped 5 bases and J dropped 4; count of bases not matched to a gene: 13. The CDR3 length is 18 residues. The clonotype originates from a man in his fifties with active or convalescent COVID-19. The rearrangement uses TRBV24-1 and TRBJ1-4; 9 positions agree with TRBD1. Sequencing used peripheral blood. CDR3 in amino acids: CATSASGTGTPRNEKLFF. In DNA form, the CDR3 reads TGTGCCACCAGTGCCTCCGGGACAGGGACACCACGTAATGAAAAACTGTTTTTT.